The rows below give T cell receptor beta chains drawn from one sample of a study of blood T cell repertoires in COVID-19. Some clones are missing from TCRdb's copy, which holds only in-frame ones; the method was immunoSEQ multiplex PCR. The table has 200,000 to 250,000 clones, less than 90% seen once. The sequenced sample consisted of peripheral blood. The receptors here all came from a woman older than 75 with active or convalescent COVID-19. Each CDR3 is given with its conserved first and last residue. Each record gives: J gene, D gene, clone size, CDR3 length, V gene, CDR3 DNA, CDR3 protein. The D gene is left open where the match is weak. The size of a clone is reported for some rows only, either as once, few or many, or as a class for expanded clones.

J: TRBJ2-7; D: TRBD1; size: NA; length: 14; V: TRBV18; DNA: TGTGCCAGCTCACGGGACAGGGATGGGTACGAGCAGTACTTC; CDR3: CASSRDRDGYEQYF
J: TRBJ2-3; D: TRBD1; size: NA; length: 13; V: TRBV30; DNA: TGTGCCTGGAGTGTCGGACAGGCGGATACGCAGTATTTT; CDR3: CAWSVGQADTQYF
J: TRBJ1-1; D: NA; size: NA; length: 14; V: TRBV13; DNA: TGTGCCAGCAGCTTAGACCGACAGAACACTGAAGCTTTCTTT; CDR3: CASSLDRQNTEAFF
J: TRBJ1-3; D: NA; size: NA; length: 14; V: TRBV29-1; DNA: TGCAGCGTTGAAGATGTACTATCTGGAAACACCATATATTTT; CDR3: CSVEDVLSGNTIYF
J: TRBJ2-7; D: TRBD1; size: once; length: 15; V: TRBV25-1; DNA: TGTGCCAGCCTCGCGATGGGGACAGGGTTCTCCGAGCAGTACTTC; CDR3: CASLAMGTGFSEQYF
J: TRBJ2-1; D: TRBD2; size: NA; length: 14; V: TRBV9; DNA: TGTGCCAGCAGCACGGGACTAGCGGGGGGTGAGCAGTTCTTC; CDR3: CASSTGLAGGEQFF
J: TRBJ2-7; D: TRBD2; size: NA; length: 16; V: TRBV19; DNA: TGTGCCAGTAGTCATCCCGGGCGGGAGGGTACCTACGAGCAGTACTTC; CDR3: CASSHPGREGTYEQYF
J: TRBJ2-2; D: NA; size: NA; length: 16; V: TRBV4-3; DNA: TGCGCCAGCAGCCAAGCAGGACAGCGACCCACCGGGGAGCTGTTTTTT; CDR3: CASSQAGQRPTGELFF
J: TRBJ2-7; D: NA; size: NA; length: 15; V: TRBV5-1; DNA: TGCGCCAGCAGCTTGGAGGCGGGCCCGACCTACGAGCAGTACTTC; CDR3: CASSLEAGPTYEQYF
J: TRBJ1-2; D: NA; size: NA; length: 13; V: TRBV18; DNA: TGTGCCAGCTCACCAACCGCCGGGTATGGCTACACCTTC; CDR3: CASSPTAGYGYTF
J: TRBJ2-3; D: NA; size: NA; length: 15; V: TRBV2; DNA: TGTGCCAGCAGTGAAAGTGGGGCTAGTTCAGATACGCAGTATTTT; CDR3: CASSESGASSDTQYF
J: TRBJ1-3; D: NA; size: NA; length: 15; V: TRBV28; DNA: TGTGCCACACGAAACGGGGGGCCCGCTGGAAACACCATATATTTT; CDR3: CATRNGGPAGNTIYF
J: TRBJ1-5; D: NA; size: few; length: 15; V: TRBV30; DNA: TGTGCCTGGAGGTCCACAGGGACACCAAATCAGCCCCAGCATTTT; CDR3: CAWRSTGTPNQPQHF
J: TRBJ1-1; D: TRBD1; size: once; length: 15; V: TRBV27; DNA: TGTGCCAGCAGTTTCTGGGACAGGGTGAACACTGAAGCTTTCTTT; CDR3: CASSFWDRVNTEAFF
J: TRBJ1-1; D: TRBD1; size: NA; length: 15; V: TRBV19; DNA: TGTGCCAGTAGTATAGAAAACAGGGGGCGTACTGAAGCTTTCTTT; CDR3: CASSIENRGRTEAFF
J: TRBJ1-5; D: TRBD1; size: NA; length: 14; V: TRBV3-1/TRBV3-2; DNA: TGTGCCAGCAGCCAAGGGACAGGGGATCAGCCCCAGCATTTT; CDR3: CASSQGTGDQPQHF
J: TRBJ1-3; D: NA; size: NA; length: 16; V: TRBV21-1; DNA: TGTGCCAGCGGCTATAACAGCCTTCAGGGTGGAAACACCATATATTTT; CDR3: CASGYNSLQGGNTIYF
J: TRBJ1-3; D: NA; size: NA; length: 16; V: TRBV5-1; DNA: TGCGCCAGCAGCTTGGATACAGGGAACCCGGGAAACACCATATATTTT; CDR3: CASSLDTGNPGNTIYF